This T cell receptor beta chain is from a study of blood T cell repertoires in COVID-19. About the study: Samples of COVID-19 (acute and convalescent) were obtained from the United States, Italy and Spain. From T cells, B-cell-depleted T cells, or PBMCs came the material, which was cDNA or gDNA.

The table lists this clone with a few counts. In the original workflow: Amplification of reference gene primers provided the estimated nucleated cell counts. Clones were read by immunoSEQ multiplex PCR, and TCRdb kept only the in-frame ones, dropping some. The V and J calls and the clone size are those of that table, but D and trimming were determined from the DNA. The repertoire consists of tens of thousands of clones, with approximately 80% occurring once and the leading ten covering 24%. Germline CDR1 reads SGHRS; CDR2 reads YFSETQ. The germline V and J ends were trimmed by 4 bases and 5 bases, with 21 bases remaining between them. The CDR3 is 16 residues long.

The TCR comes from a human donor with acute or convalescent COVID-19. The donor label of this sample is uncertain. The chain employs TRBV5-1 and TRBJ1-1, with D possibly TRBD1 on 5 matching bases. What was sequenced was peripheral blood. The CDR3, as DNA: TGCGCCAGCAGCGGGATCACGGGGGATCTAAGGACTGAAGCTTTCTTT. This sequence encodes CASSGITGDLRTEAFF.